This TCR beta chain was retrieved from a study of shared clonotypes between healthy human individuals. The V gene's germline CDR1 is SEHNR and CDR2 FQNEAQ (reference sequence). The CDR3 has 14 residues. With 0 bases removed from V and 4 bases from J, the gap between germline ends came to 7 bases. As concerns this clone: The same CDR3 is also encoded by other DNA sequences in this sample.

Assay used: immunoSEQ multiplex PCR; TCRdb lists only in-frame clones, some missing. The sample lists 450,000 or so clones, 70% to 80% occurring once. Sequenced material: PBMCs. The receptor was derived from a woman between 40 and 55 years old in good health. Some clones in this sample may be carry-over from other donors' samples. The rearrangement joins TRBV7-9 to TRBJ2-1; D is unresolved. CDR3 protein: CASSLAGSYNEQFF. The CDR3 region has the DNA TGTGCCAGCAGCTTAGCGGGATCATACAATGAGCAGTTCTTC.